These 21 T cell receptor beta chains share one sample of origin, sequenced in a study of cytomegalovirus exposure and HLA in healthy donors. Using immunoSEQ multiplex PCR, the repertoire was profiled, and TCRdb retains in-frame clones only, with some absent. The sample has roughly 150,000 clones; about 94% are singletons. The sequenced material came from PBMCs. The receptor source for this set is a man aged 18 to 29 in good health and CMV-seropositive.

This clone was detected once. The gene calls are TRBV5-4 and TRBJ1-2, with D maybe TRBD1 (5 bases). CDR1 SGHNT and CDR2 YYREEE come from the germline V gene (reference sequence). V was clipped by 2 bases and J by 3 bases, with 8 bases between them. This CDR3 is built from 13 residues. Here the CDR3 reads CASSFQGDYGYTF. The DNA for the CDR3 is TGTGCCAGCAGCTTCCAGGGTGACTATGGCTACACCTTC.

V usage is TRBV20-1 and J usage is TRBJ2-7, with D maybe TRBD2 (5 bases). In germline, CDR1 is DFQATT, CDR2 SNEGSKA (reference sequence). This CDR3 is 10 amino acids long. The CDR3 reads CSQEVYEQYF. The CDR3 DNA follows: TGCAGCCAGGAGGTCTACGAGCAGTACTTC.

V and J are TRBV7-9 and TRBJ2-7; D is possibly TRBD2 (6 bases). CDR3 length: 15 residues. Germline V CDR1 and CDR2: SEHNR, FQNEAQ (reference sequence). The ends were cut back, 4 bases at V and 2 bases at J, with 15 bases in the middle. Here the CDR3 DNA reads TGTGCCAGCAGCTCCTTGGGGGGAGTCACCTACGAGCAGTACTTC. It is translated as CASSSLGGVTYEQYF.

The genes are TRBV2 and TRBJ2-5, with 8 nucleotides matching TRBD1. Germline V gene sequence: CDR1 SNHLY, CDR2 FYNNEI. V shed 6 bases and J 5 bases; nucleotides not matched to a gene: 14. This CDR3 spans 16 amino acids. The CDR3 DNA reads TGTGCCAGCAGCTCCCCCCGGGACAGGACAGGGGAGACCCAGTACTTC. Translated: CASSSPRDRTGETQYF. Based on the CDR3 plus reference TRBV2 and TRBJ2-5, the full variable domain is EPEVTQTPSHQVTQMGQEVILRCVPISNHLYFYWYRQILGQKVEFLVSFYNNEISEKSEIFDDQFSVERPDGSNFTLKIRSTKLEDSAMYFCASSSPRDRTGETQYFGPGTRLLVL.

This chain links TRBV27 with TRBJ2-2, with D perhaps TRBD2 (6 bases). The CDR3 consists of 16 residues. Trimming pared 6 bases from V and 0 bases from J, leaving 14 bases between. The germline gives CDR1 MNHEY, CDR2 SMNVEV (reference sequence). The CDR3 reads CASSHLATANTGELFF. DNA of the CDR3: TGTGCCAGCAGCCACCTAGCGACCGCGAACACCGGGGAGCTGTTTTTT.

V usage is TRBV6-6 and J usage is TRBJ2-2; TRBD1 is a possible D gene (5 bases). The germline V and J ends were trimmed by 2 bases and 4 bases, with 11 bases remaining between them. This CDR3 spans 15 amino acids. Germline assignment: CDR1 MNHNY and CDR2 SVGAGI (reference sequence). CDR3 coding DNA: TGTGCCAGCAGTTACCCGGGCCAGGGCACCGGGGAGCTGTTTTTT. This translates into CASSYPGQGTGELFF.

This clone was counted a single time. A junction end diverges from the germline sequence, so it may reflect a read error. J is TRBJ2-7 and V is TRBV29-1, with TRBD2 as a possible D gene (7 bases). There are 11 residues in the CDR3. Looked up from germline, CDR1 is SQVTM and CDR2 is ANQGSEA. CDR3 region: CSVEFIVGGGF. The CDR3 DNA reads TGCAGCGTTGAATTTATAGTAGGGGGGGGCTTC.

The chain has TRBV6-1 and TRBJ1-4; maybe TRBD1 (6 bases). The CDR3 extends over 15 amino acids. The germline V gene has CDR1 MNHNS and CDR2 SASEGT. V lost 0 bases to trimming and J lost 8 bases, with 13 bases between them. The DNA of the CDR3 is TGTGCCAGCAGTGAAGCCCACCTGACAGGAGAAAAACTGTTTTTT. Its translation is CASSEAHLTGEKLFF.

The chain links TRBV27 to TRBJ1-5, with 9 bases aligning to TRBD1. Germline CDR1 and CDR2: MNHEY and SMNVEV (reference sequence). This CDR3 spans 18 amino acids. After removal of 1 base from V and 1 base from J, the junction contained 8 bases not matched to a gene. Here the CDR3 DNA reads TGTGCCAGCAGTTTATTCTCGGTACAGGGGGCAAGCAATCAGCCCCAGCATTTT. Protein product: CASSLFSVQGASNQPQHF.

This sequence joins TRBV27 and TRBJ2-7; weak D call: TRBD2 (5 bases). This CDR3 is built from 15 residues. Trimming pared 5 bases from V and 0 bases from J, leaving 14 bases between. Germline V gene lookup returns CDR1 MNHEY and CDR2 SMNVEV (reference sequence). The CDR3 DNA reads as TGTGCCAGCAGTCCACTGGGTGGGAGCTCCTACGAGCAGTACTTC. Its protein is CASSPLGGSSYEQYF.

The chain uses TRBV4-1 and TRBJ2-1, with no clear D. Trimming stripped 1 base from V and 8 bases from J, with 12 bases between. The germline V gene has CDR1 MGHRA and CDR2 YSYEKL. The CDR3 has 14 amino acids. The CDR3 protein is CASSQVPVSDEQFF. Here the CDR3 DNA reads TGCGCCAGCAGCCAAGTACCCGTCAGCGATGAGCAGTTCTTC.

V usage is TRBV2 and J usage is TRBJ2-2; 10 bases fit TRBD2. This CDR3 has 17 amino acids. The germline gives CDR1 SNHLY, CDR2 FYNNEI. Trimming at V came to 2 bases and at J to 7 bases, leaving 10 bases not matched to a gene. The CDR3 here is CASSETLAGAEDGELFF. The DNA for the CDR3 is TGTGCCAGCAGTGAAACGCTAGCGGGAGCTGAGGACGGGGAGCTGTTTTTT.

The chain recombines TRBV2 with TRBJ2-2; tentative D call: TRBD2 (5 bases). The CDR3 runs 12 residues. V lost 5 bases, J lost 5 bases, and 6 bases lay in between. The germline gives CDR1 SNHLY, CDR2 FYNNEI. CDR3 residues: CASSSGTGELFF. The CDR3 DNA reads as TGTGCCAGCAGTAGCGGTACCGGGGAGCTGTTTTTT.

The J gene is TRBJ1-2, the V gene TRBV6-5, with TRBD1 matching 9 bases. CDR3 length equals 14 residues. The junction had 3 bases not matched to a gene; V was cut back by 5 bases and J by 2 bases. The germline V gene encodes CDR1 MNHEY and CDR2 SVGAGI. The CDR3 reads CASSRDRENYGYTF. In DNA form, the CDR3 reads TGTGCCAGCAGTAGGGACAGGGAAAACTATGGCTACACCTTC.

Points on this clone: Other DNA sequences in the sample encode the same CDR3. The V gene is TRBV5-1, the J gene TRBJ2-7; possibly TRBD2 for D (5 bases). Germline V gene sequence: CDR1 SGHRS, CDR2 YFSETQ. CDR3 length equals 14 residues. V was clipped by 0 bases and J by 4 bases, with 11 bases between them. The CDR3 here is CASSLGGSGYEQYF. The CDR3 DNA reads as TGCGCCAGCAGCTTGGGCGGGTCGGGGTACGAGCAGTACTTC.

The J gene is TRBJ2-5, the V gene TRBV5-1, with 8 bases lining up with TRBD1. This CDR3 comprises 14 residues. V dropped 4 bases and J dropped 5; count of bases not matched to a gene: 7. The germline V gene encodes CDR1 SGHRS and CDR2 YFSETQ. CDR3 DNA sequence: TGCGCCAGCAGCACGGGACAGGTGGGGGAGACCCAGTACTTC. This codes for CASSTGQVGETQYF.

The V and J genes are TRBV7-2 and TRBJ2-2, with 14 bases fitting TRBD2. The CDR3 totals 17 residues. Germline values: CDR1 SGHTA, CDR2 FQGNSA. V shed 6 bases and J 10 bases; nucleotides not matched to a gene: 13. CDR3: CASRYQGLAGVPEELFF. DNA of the CDR3: TGTGCCAGCAGGTATCAGGGACTAGCGGGAGTCCCCGAGGAGCTGTTTTTT. Looking up the rest from reference TRBV7-2 and TRBJ2-2 gives the full variable domain: GAGVSQSPSNKVTEKGKDVELRCDPISGHTALYWYRQSLGQGLEFLIYFQGNSAPDKSGLPSDRFSAERTGGSVSTLTIQRTQQEDSAVYLCASRYQGLAGVPEELFFGEGSRLTVL.

The chain has TRBV28 and TRBJ2-7; TRBD2 matches at 12 bases. Germline loops: CDR1 MDHEN, CDR2 SYDVKM. The CDR3 runs 15 residues. Trimming at V came to 2 bases and at J to 6 bases, leaving 5 bases not matched to a gene. The CDR3: CASSLALAGGREQYF. The CDR3 DNA reads as TGTGCCAGCAGTTTAGCACTAGCGGGAGGCCGCGAGCAGTACTTC.

The rearrangement uses TRBV5-1 and TRBJ2-7; no definite D call. Germline V gene sequence: CDR1 SGHRS, CDR2 YFSETQ. This CDR3 has 14 residues. V lost 0 bases and J 0 bases, leaving 7 bases between the germline ends. CDR3 bases: TGCGCCAGCAGCTTGGGCCGCAGCTCCTACGAGCAGTACTTC. As protein: CASSLGRSSYEQYF.

This clone has only one observation. The chain combines TRBV7-9 with TRBJ2-5; tentative D call: TRBD1 (6 bases). The CDR3 totals 15 residues. Looked up from germline, CDR1 is SEHNR and CDR2 is FQNEAQ (reference sequence). V gave up 1 base and J gave up 0 bases, with 9 bases separating them. CDR3 DNA sequence: TGTGCCAGCAGCTTAGGCCGGACAGACCAAGAGACCCAGTACTTC. Its translation is CASSLGRTDQETQYF.

This chain links TRBV20-1 with TRBJ2-7; D is uncertain. Trimming pared 2 bases from V and 5 bases from J, leaving 7 bases between. This CDR3 has 11 amino acids. Germline loops: CDR1 DFQATT, CDR2 SNEGSKA (reference sequence). CDR3 in DNA: TGCAGTGCTAGAAACCCGGACGAGCAGTACTTC. This codes for CSARNPDEQYF.